These 14 T cell receptor beta chains were all obtained from the same sample, sequenced in a study of T cell changes during pregnancy in multiple sclerosis. The repertoire was sequenced with immunoSEQ multiplex PCR; TCRdb's copy has only in-frame clones and lacks some. The sample lists approximately 100,000 clones; roughly nine tenths were seen once. Material: peripheral blood, obtained after pregnancy. The receptors originated from a female donor with multiple sclerosis, enrolled in a pregnancy study.

This clone has just a few counts. Sequence at one end of the junction differs from germline and may be a read error. J is TRBJ2-3 and V is TRBV6-4, with 7 bases aligning to TRBD1. CDR3 length: 13 residues. Germline V CDR1 and CDR2: MRHNA, SNTAGT. CDR3 nucleotide sequence: TGTGCCACCAGTAGGGGGCACACAGATACGCAGTATTTT. Encoded protein: CATSRGHTDTQYF.

This CDR3 reads CASSEALGGLAAFF. The CDR3 nucleotides are TGTGCCAGCAGTGAAGCGCTTGGGGGACTGGCGGCTTTCTTT. The chain recombines TRBV2 with TRBJ1-1, with D possibly TRBD1 on 5 matching bases. Germline CDR1 SNHLY, CDR2 FYNNEI. V shed 0 bases and J shed 11 bases, with 16 bases lying between them. The CDR3 totals 14 residues.

V usage is TRBV30 and J usage is TRBJ1-2, with 9 nucleotides matching TRBD1. This CDR3 comprises 14 residues. V lost 3 bases, J lost 7 bases, and 9 bases stayed unmatched. CDR1 GTSNPN and CDR2 SVGIG come from the germline V gene (reference sequence). CDR3 sequence: CAWSAHGTGSGYTF. The CDR3 nucleotides read TGTGCCTGGAGCGCCCACGGGACAGGGTCTGGCTACACCTTC.

The V call is TRBV19, the J call TRBJ2-4; 7 bases are shared with TRBD1. Germline V gene lookup returns CDR1 LNHDA and CDR2 SQIVND (reference sequence). This CDR3 has 14 amino acids. The junction had 2 bases not matched to a gene; V was cut back by 2 bases and J by 4 bases. The DNA of the CDR3 is TGTGCCAGTAGTATAAGGGGGCCTAAAAACATTCAGTACTTC. The encoded protein is CASSIRGPKNIQYF.

V usage is TRBV9 and J usage is TRBJ1-4; 7 nucleotides align to TRBD1. The CDR3 contains 15 residues. V shed 2 bases, J shed 3 bases, and the junction held 4 bases outside the gene matches. Germline CDR1 SGDLS, CDR2 YYNGEE. CDR3 protein: CASSVGQTSNEKLFF. The CDR3 region has the DNA TGTGCCAGCAGCGTGGGACAGACATCTAATGAAAAACTGTTTTTT.

The table lists this clone with a few counts. The chain joins TRBV6-1 to TRBJ1-6; D gene ambiguous. The germline V gene encodes CDR1 MNHNS and CDR2 SASEGT. The CDR3 has 13 amino acids. V was shortened by 7 bases and J by 6 bases, with 10 bases between the two germline ends. The CDR3 DNA follows: TGTGCCAGCATCGGCGGCTTTAATTCACCCCTCCACTTT. Amino acids: CASIGGFNSPLHF.

The chain links TRBV15 to TRBJ1-4; D is perhaps TRBD1 (6 bases). V was trimmed by 0 bases and J by 8 bases, leaving 13 bases between them. Germline V CDR1 and CDR2: LNHNV, YYDKDF (reference sequence). The CDR3 runs to 15 residues. For the CDR3, the DNA is TGTGCCACCAGCAGAGATCAGGGCAGGGGAGAAAAACTGTTTTTT. Protein sequence: CATSRDQGRGEKLFF.

V gene TRBV6-5 combines with J gene TRBJ2-7, with a possible D match to TRBD2 (5 bases). This CDR3 has 15 residues. Germline CDR1 is MNHEY and CDR2 is SVGAGI. V was pared by 4 bases and J by 5 bases, with 18 bases between. CDR3 sequence reads: CASSLTTGYGHEQYF. The DNA of the CDR3 is TGTGCCAGCAGTTTGACGACGGGGTACGGGCACGAGCAGTACTTC.

As regards this clone: Compared with germline, one end of the junction differs, possibly owing to a read error. J is TRBJ2-2 and V is TRBV6-6; a weak D match, TRBD2 (6 bases). The CDR3 sequence is 12 residues long. CDR1 is MNHNY and CDR2 is SVGAGI in the germline V gene (reference sequence). CDR3 region: CASGGESGELFF. The CDR3 bases are TGTGCCAGCGGAGGGGAGTCCGGGGAGCTATTTTTT.

The chain couples TRBV7-8 to TRBJ2-3, with 8 bases lining up with TRBD2. CDR3 size: 15 residues. Looked up from germline, CDR1 is SGHVS and CDR2 is FQNEAQ. V gave up 6 bases and J gave up 3 bases; unmatched junction bases: 8. This CDR3 is CASRAGAPGTDTQYF. The CDR3 region has the DNA TGTGCCAGCAGAGCGGGGGCCCCAGGTACAGATACGCAGTATTTT.

The chain is built from TRBV7-6 and TRBJ2-7; the match to TRBD1 covers 8 bases. This CDR3 has 15 residues. V gave up 5 bases and J gave up 3 bases; unmatched junction bases: 9. Germline CDR1 and CDR2: SGHVS and FNYEAQ. The DNA of the CDR3 is TGTGCCAGCAGCCAGGGCCCCGGGACAGGCTACGAGCAGTACTTC. Encoded protein: CASSQGPGTGYEQYF. Together with reference TRBV7-6 and TRBJ2-7, the CDR3 gives the full variable domain: GAGVSQSPRYKVTKRGQDVALRCDPISGHVSLYWYRQALGQGPEFLTYFNYEAQQDKSGLPNDRFSAERPEGSISTLTIQRTEQRDSAMYRCASSQGPGTGYEQYFGPGTRLTVT.

The chain has TRBV6-5 and TRBJ1-4, with TRBD1 as a possible D gene (5 bases). Trimming took off 11 bases at V and 3 bases at J, with 16 bases between the two ends. This CDR3 spans 14 amino acids. Germline lookup yields CDR1 MNHEY and CDR2 SVGAGI. CDR3 amino acids: CASGQGWANEKLFF. CDR3 nucleotide sequence: TGTGCCTCCGGCCAGGGCTGGGCTAATGAAAAACTGTTTTTT.

This chain connects TRBV6-1 to TRBJ1-1; D unclear. The V end lost 3 bases, the J end lost 0 bases, and 11 bases lay between the germline ends. CDR1 and CDR2 from the germline V gene are MNHNS and SASEGT. CDR3 length: 15 residues. Here the CDR3 reads CASSDYWALNTEAFF. CDR3 in DNA: TGTGCCAGCAGTGATTACTGGGCGTTGAACACTGAAGCTTTCTTT.

V gene TRBV18 combines with J gene TRBJ1-4; D unresolved. The CDR3 is made up of 13 amino acids. Trimming took off 9 bases at V and 8 bases at J, with 16 bases between the two ends. Per the germline V gene, CDR1 is KGHSH and CDR2 is LQKENI. CDR3 protein: CASSTLRAEKLFF. DNA of the CDR3: TGTGCCAGTTCGACCTTGCGGGCGGAAAAACTGTTTTTT. The entire variable domain, with the rest obtained from reference TRBV18 and TRBJ1-4, is as follows: NAGVMQNPRHLVRRRGQEARLRCSPMKGHSHVYWYRQLPEEGLKFMVYLQKENIIDESGMPKERFSAEFPKEGPSILRIQQVVRGDSAAYFCASSTLRAEKLFFGSGTQLSVL.